This TCR beta chain was captured in a study of T cells in Graves' hyperthyroidism and ophthalmopathy. Study results and limitations: Most thyroid-expanded clonotypes above 0.001 were also found in blood.

Amplification of TCR beta CDR3 regions used RNA as the template. In the first-round RT-PCR of the TCR CDR3, the HTBI primer set was used. TCRdb reanalysed the multiplex PCR reads using MiXCR and keeps one entry per CDR3 protein. The sample shows roughly 290,000 distinct CDR3 sequences, about an eighth of them seen only once. Diagnosis of hyperthyroidism was new in patients aged 18 to 65, and its duration was under 2 months. The diagnostic basis comprised clinical symptoms, serum thyroxine and TRAb, thyroid ultrasound and orbital computed tomography. The authors obtained PBMCs from more than 8 ml of fresh peripheral blood. From germline, CDR1 is SEHNR and CDR2 FQNEAQ (reference sequence). This CDR3 contains 12 residues. Trimming pared 3 bases from V and 6 bases from J, leaving 8 bases between. This clonotype was detected ten times or more. Its antigen is unidentified.

This receptor was taken from a woman aged 40 to 49 with Graves' hyperthyroidism. Sequencing input: blood. The J gene is TRBJ1-1, the V gene TRBV7-9; TRBD1 is a possible D gene (5 bases). DNA for the CDR3: TGTGCCAGCAGCTTCACAGGACCTGAAGCTTTCTTT. Translating it yields CASSFTGPEAFF.